This T cell receptor (beta chain) was sequenced during a study of OX40 agonist ivuxolimab in advanced cancers. At the level of the study: Prior anti-PD-1, anti-PD-L1 or anti-CTLA-4 therapy did not bar entry, and roughly 40% had some. General study findings and limits: Doses of 0.1 to 3.0 mg/kg were accompanied by clonal expansion of CD4+ and CD8+ blood T cells by week 6.

CDR3 size: 15 residues. With 1 base clipped from V and 2 bases from J, the junction kept 3 bases outside the gene matches. Germline-derived CDR1 and CDR2 are LGHNA and YNFKEQ. Prior autoimmune disease or systemic immunosuppression barred patients. Clones were read by immunoSEQ multiplex PCR, and TCRdb kept only the in-frame ones, dropping some. The repertoire includes about 58,000 clones, roughly four fifths of them detected once, and 0.75% to 0.8% sits in the top ten. This clone was counted a few times. Its antigen remains unidentified. This sequence was found in an adult with an advanced solid tumor such as melanoma, head and neck, liver or kidney cancer. The sequenced sample was CD4+ or CD8+ T cells sorted from blood, obtained in a trial of the OX40 agonist ivuxolimab. This chain connects TRBV4-2 to TRBJ2-7, with 9 bases identical to TRBD1. CDR3 sequence (DNA): TGTGCCAGCAGCCAAGTAGGACAGGGGACCTACGAGCAGTACTTC. Translation: CASSQVGQGTYEQYF.